This T cell receptor (beta chain) was recorded in a study of cytomegalovirus exposure and HLA in healthy donors. A note on this clone: What it binds is not known.

The PCR ran on 60 Vbeta and 13 Jbeta primers. The repertoire was sequenced with immunoSEQ multiplex PCR; TCRdb's copy has only in-frame clones and lacks some. The table for this sample gives over 150,000 clones. Overall study findings and caveats: Cytomegalovirus association was listed for 150 to 200 TCR beta chains.

The CDR3 contains 14 residues. Germline V gene lookup returns CDR1 SGHVS and CDR2 FQNEAQ. V lost 5 bases to trimming and J lost 4 bases, with 14 bases between them. The gene calls are TRBV7-8 and TRBJ1-1; D remains ambiguous. Sequencing was carried out using PBMCs. The receptor was derived from a boy aged 5 to 17 in good health and CMV-seronegative. CDR3 residues: CASSLEWRGTEAFF. DNA for the CDR3: TGTGCCAGCAGCCTTGAGTGGCGGGGCACTGAAGCTTTCTTT.